This T cell receptor (beta chain) was found in a study of blood T cell repertoires in COVID-19. V lost 0 bases and J lost 8, with 10 bases in between. Germline assignment: CDR1 MNHEY and CDR2 SVGEGT. CDR3 length: 14 residues. Everyone who took part was roughly 18 to 100 years old, and they came from about 25 US areas. Measured with immunoSEQ multiplex PCR; TCRdb has only the in-frame clones, and not every one. The table records under 250,000 clones, under 90% of them present only once. The receptor was isolated from a woman aged 45-59 years with acute COVID-19. The chain recombines TRBV6-2 or TRBV6-3 with TRBJ1-4; a weak D match, TRBD1 (5 bases). Sequenced material: PBMCs or T cells enriched from blood (not recorded which). CDR3 residues: CASSYSTVGEKLFF. The CDR3 bases are TGTGCCAGCAGTTACTCGACAGTTGGAGAAAAACTGTTTTTT.